These T cell receptor beta chains were read from a single sample in a study of response to subunit inactivated influenza vaccine. MiXCR was run by TCRdb on the RT-PCR reads, yielding one entry per CDR3 protein. The sample yields roughly 710,000 distinct CDR3 sequences, about 14% seen once. The sequencing used PBMCs from blood, collected about 14 days before vaccination. The receptors stem from a man between 50 and 59 years old who received an inactivated influenza vaccine. The CDR3 runs from the conserved cysteine through the conserved F or W.

v_call: TRBV5-5; j_call: TRBJ2-5; cdr3_aa: CASSLRAGTGETQYF
v_call: TRBV5-1; j_call: TRBJ2-3; cdr3_aa: CASSPQDSRDTQYF
v_call: TRBV12-3/TRBV12-4; j_call: TRBJ2-2; cdr3_aa: CASRRDRVDTGELFF
v_call: TRBV11-1; j_call: TRBJ2-7; cdr3_aa: CASSPPLAGGYEQYF
v_call: TRBV6-1; j_call: TRBJ1-5; cdr3_aa: CASRKGAVNQPQHF
v_call: TRBV7-9; j_call: TRBJ1-1; cdr3_aa: CASSQTGRGTEAFF
v_call: TRBV20-1; j_call: TRBJ1-2; cdr3_aa: CSAVQAWGYTF
v_call: TRBV20-1; j_call: TRBJ2-3; cdr3_aa: CSARLASHDTQYF
v_call: TRBV6-1; j_call: TRBJ1-2; cdr3_aa: CASSLRTGSYYGYTF
v_call: TRBV10-3; j_call: TRBJ1-1; cdr3_aa: CAISALMNTEAFF
v_call: TRBV15; j_call: TRBJ2-2; cdr3_aa: CATSRGRATGELFF
v_call: TRBV10-3; j_call: TRBJ2-1; cdr3_aa: CAISEGAGAYNEQFF
v_call: TRBV7-9; j_call: TRBJ2-4; cdr3_aa: CASSEDRAKNIQYF
v_call: TRBV18; j_call: TRBJ2-3; cdr3_aa: CASSPDRQRGQYF
v_call: TRBV5-1; j_call: TRBJ2-7; cdr3_aa: CASSLRTSGDEQYF
v_call: TRBV5-1; j_call: TRBJ1-1; cdr3_aa: CASSEQGADTEAFF